The entry that follows covers one T cell receptor (beta chain) sequence. As yet, its antigen is unknown. Sorted subsets were CFSE-labeled and cultured approximately 5 days with allogeneic dendritic cells. This sample was taken from a study of regulatory dendritic cells for organ transplantation. General observations from the study: Memory T cells were less diverse than naive, with memory CD8+ most oligoclonal. Regulatory dendritic cells appeared to expand memory CD8+ clones less than mature ones. Alloreactive memory CD8+ T cell pools varied considerably between individuals. Resting memory CD8+ T cells held the most alloreactive clonotypes.

Sequenced by immunoSEQ multiplex PCR; TCRdb stores in-frame clones only, minus some. The sample includes 10,000 to 15,000 clones, approximately 89% of them seen just once. This receptor was taken from a human donor in good health. Source material: naive CD8+ T cells from blood cultured with regulatory dendritic cells. Subset of the sample: CD45RA+ naive T cells.

CDR3 region: CASSYTGVGELFF. CDR3 in DNA: TGTGCCAGCAGTTACACGGGCGTGGGGGAGCTGTTTTTT. The chain has TRBV6-6 and TRBJ2-2, with unresolved D. Looked up from germline, CDR1 is MNHNY and CDR2 is SVGAGI (reference sequence). This CDR3 region has 13 residues. The germline V and J ends were trimmed by 2 bases and 8 bases, with 9 bases remaining between them.